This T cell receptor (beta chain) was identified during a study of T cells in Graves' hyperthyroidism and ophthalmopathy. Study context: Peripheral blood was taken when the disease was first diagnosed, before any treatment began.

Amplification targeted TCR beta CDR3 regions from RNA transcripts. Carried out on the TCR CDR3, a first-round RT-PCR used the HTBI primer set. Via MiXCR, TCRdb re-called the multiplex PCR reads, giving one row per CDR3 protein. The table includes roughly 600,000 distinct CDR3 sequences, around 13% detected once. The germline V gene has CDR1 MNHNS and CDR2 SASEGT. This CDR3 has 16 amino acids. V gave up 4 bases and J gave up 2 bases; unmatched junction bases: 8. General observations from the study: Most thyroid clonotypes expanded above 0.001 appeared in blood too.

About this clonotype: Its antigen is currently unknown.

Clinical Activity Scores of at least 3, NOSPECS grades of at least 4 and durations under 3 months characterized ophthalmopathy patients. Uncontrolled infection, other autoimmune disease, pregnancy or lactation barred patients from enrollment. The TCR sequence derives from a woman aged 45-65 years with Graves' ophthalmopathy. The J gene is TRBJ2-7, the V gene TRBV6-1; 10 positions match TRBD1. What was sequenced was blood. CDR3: CASSGTRTGGPYEQYF. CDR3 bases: TGTGCCAGCAGTGGCACTAGGACAGGGGGACCCTACGAGCAGTACTTC.